This TCR beta chain was recovered during a study of blood T cell repertoires in COVID-19. In the original analysis: The authors estimated nucleated cell counts from reference gene primer amplification. Profiling relied on immunoSEQ multiplex PCR, and the TCRdb table lists in-frame clones only, not all of them. Clone size and the V and J calls come from that table; the DNA yielded D and trimming. The sample has some 180,000 clones; 84% are singletons. V lost 1 base and J lost 0; bases outside the gene matches: 0. The CDR3 is made up of 14 amino acids. Per germline, CDR1 SGHRS and CDR2 YFSETQ. This TCR was sampled from a human donor in a cohort sampled during active COVID-19. The material sequenced was peripheral blood. J is TRBJ2-5 and V is TRBV5-1; 7 bases match TRBD1. The CDR3 region has the DNA TGCGCCAGCAGCTTGACAGGGGACCAAGAGACCCAGTACTTC. Translation gives CASSLTGDQETQYF.